This TCR beta chain stems from a study of shared clonotypes between healthy human individuals (TCRdb year 2020). Some background on the complete study: The cohort comprised two women and a few men aged 18 to 49 years. To increase sequencing depth and limit assay-specific biases, TCR repertoire library preparation and sequencing were carried out by different laboratories using diverse techniques. For each donor, three plates each were used for CD4 naive and CD4 memory, two plates were used for CD8 naive, and one plate was used for CD8 memory. Between about 0.8 and 9.5 billion PBMCs per donor were obtained by leukapheresis. To estimate repertoire size and how much clonotype sharing occurs between individuals, the study deeply sequenced the blood TCR repertoires of a handful of healthy adults.

Remarks on this clone: Its specific antigen is unknown. The sample holds no much larger clone one base away, and base qualities are not on file.

The CDR3 covers 14 residues, taking in both the cysteine and the phenylalanine. Of the read, only the CDR3 DNA is kept; its 42 bases are in frame from base 1. V and J lose 5 bases and 6 bases, and a span of 13 bases separates them. CDR1 and CDR2, looked up from the germline V gene (reference sequence), are SEHNR and FQNEAQ. Overall study outcomes, separate from this receptor: The small number of donors limited the genetic and exposure-history diversity represented. Incomplete sequencing was indicated by rarefaction of sorted-subset datasets, despite the large sequencing depth. Naive subsets generally had larger estimated clonotype richness than memory subsets did. Only blood was sampled, and tissue TCR repertoires likely differ from those in blood. Compared with non-shared clonotypes, clonotypes shared by all four sorted-subset donors had higher generation probabilities. About 4.5% of naive CD4, around 3.6% of naive CD8, around 2.3% of memory CD4, and 0.35% to 0.4% of memory CD8 clonotypes were shared across several donors. Based on pairwise subsampling, the degree of clonotype sharing among donors was expected to be affected by sequencing depth.

CD8 naive samples were CD45RO-negative cells positively selected for CCR7, giving a CD45RA+CCR7+ population that excluded TemRA cells. Healthy HIV-negative adults with no recently reported acute infections or vaccinations were included as donors. Every donor was a Caucasian adult residing in Nashville, Tennessee, USA. Blood was obtained by leukapheresis, after which PBMCs were separated by Ficoll-Histopaque density gradient centrifugation and cryopreserved in liquid nitrogen vapor phase. Analytical flow cytometry was used to check the purity and quantity of every magnetically sorted T cell population. Each sorted fraction had its genomic DNA isolated and then quantified by UV absorbance on a Nanodrop 2000c. Using the deep immunoSEQ assay, multiplex PCR amplified TCR CDR3 regions from genomic DNA. Genomic DNA extracted from each cell subset was distributed evenly over all wells of several immunoSEQ 96-well plates, and each plate served as one replicate. For sorted subsets, roughly 190 ng of genomic DNA, equivalent to some 33,000 T cell genomes, went into each replicate PCR. Purified libraries were quantified with a Qubit 3.0 fluorometer, sized on a Bioanalyzer 2100, and re-quantified with the KAPA Library Quantification kit. A separate single-read 150-cycle Illumina NextSeq 550 flow cell was used to sequence each immunoSEQ 96-well plate. The paper's data handling went like this. The immunoSEQ output contained only junctional sequences without quality scores, so filtering could not match that applied to full-length reads. To assign V/J genes and CDR3, sequences were annotated using PyIR, a Python wrapper for IgBLAST v1.9, with IMGT germline references. Reads were filtered out if the reads had weak V/J assignments (E-value above 1e-6), no CDR3, stop codons, out-of-frame junctions, or ambiguous translated residues. A V3J clonotype was defined by an identical inferred V gene, J gene, and CDR3 amino acid sequence. Percentage overlap between repertoires was computed as shared unique clonotypes divided by the size of the smaller repertoire. Three approaches were used to assess repertoire richness: RTK rarefaction, the Chao1 estimator, and Recon v2.1 estimates of unobserved clonotypes. For all TCRbeta clonotypes obtained by the gDNA method from a few donors, generation probabilities were computed with OLGA. In TCRdb, the immuneACCESS table is reduced to in-frame sequences with V and J assigned. These tables do not hold every clone; where another copy was compared, an unresolved V gene accounts for under half, and the others remain unexplained. Clone size and V and J calls were adopted from that table, with D and trimming inferred from the DNA. A total of fewer than 850,000 clones appear in this sample, just over 95% of them only once. The top ten constitute over 0.2% of the sample.

The chain is made from TRBV7-9 and TRBJ2-2; the D call could be TRBD1 or TRBD2, with each sharing 5 bases. The specimen was naive CD8+ T cells sorted from blood. The meaning of the sample's cell subset or site label: CD45RA+CCR7+. This TCR was recovered from a man aged 25 to 45 in good health. The CDR3 reads CASSPGRGPGELFF. The nucleotide sequence reads as follows: TGTGCCAGCAGCCCCGGCCGGGGACCCGGGGAGCTGTTTTTT.